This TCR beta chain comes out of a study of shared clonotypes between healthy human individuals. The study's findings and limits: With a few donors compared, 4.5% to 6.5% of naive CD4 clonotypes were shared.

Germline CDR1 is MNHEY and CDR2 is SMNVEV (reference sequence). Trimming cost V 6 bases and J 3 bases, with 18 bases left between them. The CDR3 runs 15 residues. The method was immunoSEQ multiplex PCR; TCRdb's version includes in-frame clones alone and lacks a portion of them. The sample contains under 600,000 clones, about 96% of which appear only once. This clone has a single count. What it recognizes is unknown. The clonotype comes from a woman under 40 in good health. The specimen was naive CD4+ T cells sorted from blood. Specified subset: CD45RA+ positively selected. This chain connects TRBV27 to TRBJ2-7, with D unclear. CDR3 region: CASSSSRVESYEQYF. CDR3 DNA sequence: TGTGCCAGCAGCTCCTCGCGAGTCGAGAGCTACGAGCAGTACTTC.